This record looks at one T cell receptor beta chain sequence and its context. The antigen is unknown. This record belongs to a study of CD8 T cells in Susac syndrome. Overall study results and limits: The total CD8+ repertoires contained about 16 Susac-specific public clones, and the CD8+ TEMRA repertoires contained roughly 5.

V dropped 3 bases and J dropped 0 bases, with 11 bases sitting between them. Germline CDR1 DFQATT, CDR2 SNEGSKA (reference sequence). The CDR3 consists of 14 residues. When the RNA was reverse transcribed, random hexamers were used with an input of about 0.45 to 1 ug. It was immunoSEQ multiplex PCR that amplified TCR beta CDR3 across 54 Vbeta and 13 Jbeta. From the immunoSEQ multiplex PCR reads, TCRdb called clonotypes with MiXCR, one entry per CDR3 protein. The repertoire has about 83,000 distinct CDR3 sequences, 85% to 95% of them found once; the top ten carry roughly 0.5%. The specimen was CD8+ T cells from PBMCs. The chain links TRBV20-1 to TRBJ1-2, with D unresolved. The clonotype originates from a human donor with Susac syndrome. The CDR3 loop reads CSASQENPNYGYTF. The CDR3 DNA is TGCAGTGCTAGTCAGGAAAACCCTAACTATGGCTACACCTTC.